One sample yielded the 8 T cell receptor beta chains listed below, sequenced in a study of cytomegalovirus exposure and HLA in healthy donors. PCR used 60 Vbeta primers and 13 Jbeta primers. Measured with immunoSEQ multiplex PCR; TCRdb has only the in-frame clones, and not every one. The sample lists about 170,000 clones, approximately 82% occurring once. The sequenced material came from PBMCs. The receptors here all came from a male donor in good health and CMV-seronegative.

The CDR3 sequence: CAWSSGGFNEQFF. The CDR3, as DNA: TGTGCCTGGAGTTCGGGGGGGTTTAATGAGCAGTTCTTC. The gene calls are TRBV30 and TRBJ2-1; the match to TRBD2 covers 8 bases. This CDR3 is built from 13 residues. CDR1 is GTSNPN, CDR2 SVGIG, per germline (reference sequence). The junction had 4 bases not matched to a gene; V was cut back by 2 bases and J by 7 bases.

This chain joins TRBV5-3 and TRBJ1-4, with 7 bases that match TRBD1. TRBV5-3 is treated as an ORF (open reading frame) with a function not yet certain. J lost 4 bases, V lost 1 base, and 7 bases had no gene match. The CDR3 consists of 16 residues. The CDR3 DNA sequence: TGTGCCAGAAGCTTGCCGGGGACAGACCATAATGAAAAACTGTTTTTT. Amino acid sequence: CARSLPGTDHNEKLFF.

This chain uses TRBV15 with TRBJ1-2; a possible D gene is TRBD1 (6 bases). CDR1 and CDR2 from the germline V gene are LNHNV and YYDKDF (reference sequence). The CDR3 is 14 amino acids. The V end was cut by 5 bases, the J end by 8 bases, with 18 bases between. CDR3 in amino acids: CATSGPDSFRGYTF. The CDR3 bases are TGTGCCACCAGCGGGCCGGACAGTTTTCGCGGCTACACCTTC.

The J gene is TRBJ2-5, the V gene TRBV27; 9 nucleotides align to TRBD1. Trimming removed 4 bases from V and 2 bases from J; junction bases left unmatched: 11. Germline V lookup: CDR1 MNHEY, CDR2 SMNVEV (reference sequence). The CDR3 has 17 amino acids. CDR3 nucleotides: TGTGCCAGCAGTTCGCCCCCCGGGACAGGGCCGCAAGAGACCCAGTACTTC. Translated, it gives CASSSPPGTGPQETQYF.

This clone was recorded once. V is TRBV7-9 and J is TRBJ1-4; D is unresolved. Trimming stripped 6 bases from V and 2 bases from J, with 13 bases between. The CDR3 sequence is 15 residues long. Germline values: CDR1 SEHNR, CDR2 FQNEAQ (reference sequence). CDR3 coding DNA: TGTGCCAGCAGTCCATCCGGTGTGACTAATGAAAAACTGTTTTTT. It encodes CASSPSGVTNEKLFF.

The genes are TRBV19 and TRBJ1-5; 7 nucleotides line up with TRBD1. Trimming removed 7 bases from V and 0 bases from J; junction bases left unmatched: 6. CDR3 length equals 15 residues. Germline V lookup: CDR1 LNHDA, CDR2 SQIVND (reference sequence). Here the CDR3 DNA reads TGTGCCAGTAAAAAGACAGGGAATAGCAATCAGCCCCAGCATTTT. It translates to CASKKTGNSNQPQHF.

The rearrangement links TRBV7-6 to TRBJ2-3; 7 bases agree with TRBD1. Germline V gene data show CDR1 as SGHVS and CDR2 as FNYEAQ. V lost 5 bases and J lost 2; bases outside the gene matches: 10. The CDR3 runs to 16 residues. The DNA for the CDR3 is TGTGCCAGCAGCCCAGATTTAGGGGGCTCCACAGATACGCAGTATTTT. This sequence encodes CASSPDLGGSTDTQYF.

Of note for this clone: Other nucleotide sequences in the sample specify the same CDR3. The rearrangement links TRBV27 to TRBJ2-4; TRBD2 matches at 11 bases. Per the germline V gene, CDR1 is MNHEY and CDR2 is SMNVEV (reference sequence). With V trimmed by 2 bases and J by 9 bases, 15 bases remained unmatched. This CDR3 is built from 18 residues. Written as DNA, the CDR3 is TGTGCCAGCAGTTTACGGCCCTTAGTAGCGGGAGGGAGGGGCATTCAGTACTTC. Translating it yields CASSLRPLVAGGRGIQYF.